This T cell receptor (beta chain) derives from a study of shared clonotypes between healthy human individuals. Using 200 ng DNA, about 30,000 T cell genomes, the sorted-subset replicate PCRs were run. Using immunoSEQ multiplex PCR, the repertoire was profiled, and TCRdb retains in-frame clones only, with some absent. Of 330,000 or so clones in the sample, roughly 70% are singletons; the top ten hold roughly a tenth. Germline V CDR1 and CDR2: LNHDA, SQIVND (reference sequence). The CDR3 runs to 15 residues. Trimming cost V 7 bases and J 0 bases, with 14 bases left between them. Those who donated, Caucasian adults without exception, all lived in Nashville, Tennessee. The investigators split CD4+ cells into a CD45RA+ naive subset and a CD45RA-negative memory subset. About this clone itself: Its antigen is unidentified.

General study findings and limits: The naive CD4 repertoires of several donors were compared, and approximately 4.7% of clonotypes were shared.

This chain joins TRBV19 and TRBJ2-3; possible D gene TRBD1, 6 bases. The sequenced sample was memory CD4+ T cells sorted from blood. The sample's subset: CD45RA-negative fraction. The TCR was taken from a man aged 25-45 years in good health. CDR3 amino acids: CASTAGAPSTDTQYF. The CDR3 DNA reads TGTGCCAGTACCGCAGGGGCCCCTAGCACAGATACGCAGTATTTT. Filled out from reference TRBV19 and TRBJ2-3, the complete variable domain reads DGGITQSPKYLFRKEGQNVTLSCEQNLNHDAMYWYRQDPGQGLRLIYYSQIVNDFQKGDIAEGYSVSREKKESFPLTVTSAQKNPTAFYLCASTAGAPSTDTQYFGPGTRLTVL.